This T cell receptor (beta chain) was sequenced during a study of cytomegalovirus exposure and HLA in healthy donors. The donors were members of the validation cohort comprising 120 subjects, separate from the approximately 630-subject first cohort. The assay was immunoSEQ multiplex PCR, and TCRdb's table has in-frame clones only and misses some. Of tens of thousands of clones listed, around 95% are singletons. Comments on this clone: Its antigen is not identified. The junction departs from germline at one end; a sequencing error may be responsible.

The germline CDR1 and CDR2 sequences are GTSNPN and SVGIG (reference sequence). The CDR3 consists of 13 residues. Study-wide results and caveats: That first-cohort TCR clusters tended to co-occur in the 90 to 150 validation repertoires was found in a later analysis.

The sequenced sample was PBMCs. The chain carries TRBV30 and TRBJ1-1; 7 bases are a match to TRBD1. The TCR originated in a man between 18 and 35 years old in good health and CMV-seronegative. The CDR3 region is CARRTGLRSEAFF. CDR3 sequence (DNA): TGTGCCCGGAGGACAGGACTTCGTTCTGAAGCTTTCTTT. Together with reference TRBV30 and TRBJ1-1, the CDR3 gives the full variable domain: SQTIHQWPATLVQPVGSPLSLECTVEGTSNPNLYWYRQAAGRGLQLLFYSVGIGQISSEVPQNLSASRPQDRQFILSSKKLLLSDSGFYLCARRTGLRSEAFFGQGTRLTVV.